This TCR beta chain came from a study of human T cells and chemical hapten exposure. As for the study in general: The upper back received 0.01% DPC by patch testing, with results read at 6 days.

The V and J ends lost 6 bases and 8 bases respectively, with 16 bases between them. The V gene's germline CDR1 is MNHNY and CDR2 SVGAGI (reference sequence). This CDR3 is built from 13 residues. Time point defined: pre-sensitization, week 0. Treatment defined: therapeutic diphenylcyclopropenone sensitization with weekly scalp DPC. Unique molecular identifiers were attached to individual cDNA molecules during library preparation. One entry per CDR3 protein results from TCRdb running MiXCR on the RACE reads. The profile covers more than 250,000 distinct CDR3 sequences, with almost 8% appearing a single time and more than 0.95% taken by the ten largest.

The starting material was whole blood, obtained in connection with sensitization to the hapten diphenylcyclopropenone (DPC). This receptor was obtained from a man in his late teens or twenties with alopecia areata. Some clones in this sample may be carry-over from other donors' samples. V gene TRBV6-6 combines with J gene TRBJ1-1; D unclear. Written as DNA, the CDR3 is TGTGCCAGCAGCCCAGTCGGAGTAAGAGAAGCTTTCTTT. This sequence encodes CASSPVGVREAFF.